The sequence of this T cell receptor (beta chain) was determined in a study of blood T cell repertoires in COVID-19. Measured with immunoSEQ multiplex PCR; TCRdb has only the in-frame clones, and not every one. The table has 330,000 or so clones, more than 75% seen once. Trimming removed 6 bases from V and 4 bases from J; junction bases left unmatched: 1. Germline V lookup: CDR1 MNHEY, CDR2 SMNVEV (reference sequence). The CDR3 runs to 12 residues. Sequencing was performed on PBMCs or T cells enriched from blood (not recorded which). This chain joins TRBV27 and TRBJ1-2; 8 positions match TRBD1. This sequence originates from a middle-aged man in a cohort exposed to, infected with or recovered from COVID-19 (not recorded which). The CDR3 spells CASRGTGYGYTF. Written as DNA, the CDR3 is TGTGCCAGCAGGGGGACAGGCTATGGCTACACCTTC.